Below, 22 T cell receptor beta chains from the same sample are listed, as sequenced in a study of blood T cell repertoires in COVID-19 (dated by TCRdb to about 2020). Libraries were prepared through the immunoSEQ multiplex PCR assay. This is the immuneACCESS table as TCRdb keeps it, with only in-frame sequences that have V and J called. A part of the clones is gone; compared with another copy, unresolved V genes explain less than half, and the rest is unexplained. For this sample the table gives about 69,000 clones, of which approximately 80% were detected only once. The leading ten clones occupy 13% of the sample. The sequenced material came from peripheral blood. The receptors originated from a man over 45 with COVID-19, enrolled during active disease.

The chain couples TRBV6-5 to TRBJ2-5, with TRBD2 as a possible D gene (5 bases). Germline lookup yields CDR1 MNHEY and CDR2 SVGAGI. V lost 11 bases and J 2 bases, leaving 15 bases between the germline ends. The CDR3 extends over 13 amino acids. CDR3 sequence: CASCRGPQETQYF. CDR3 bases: TGTGCCTCCTGCCGGGGTCCTCAAGAGACCCAGTACTTC.

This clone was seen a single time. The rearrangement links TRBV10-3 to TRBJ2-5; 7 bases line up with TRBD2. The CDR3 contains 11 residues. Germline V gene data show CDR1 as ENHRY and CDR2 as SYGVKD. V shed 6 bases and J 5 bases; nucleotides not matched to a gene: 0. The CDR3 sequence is CAISGGETQYF. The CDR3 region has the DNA TGTGCCATCAGCGGGGGGGAGACCCAGTACTTC.

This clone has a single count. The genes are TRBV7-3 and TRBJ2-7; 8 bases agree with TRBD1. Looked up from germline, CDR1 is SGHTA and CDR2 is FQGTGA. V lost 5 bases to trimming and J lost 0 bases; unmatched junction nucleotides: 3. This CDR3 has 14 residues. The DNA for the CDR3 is TGTGCCAGCAGCCCCGGGACAGGCTCCTACGAGCAGTACTTC. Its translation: CASSPGTGSYEQYF. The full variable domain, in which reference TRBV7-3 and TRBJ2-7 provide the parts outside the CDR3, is GAGVSQTPSNKVTEKGKYVELRCDPISGHTALYWYRQSLGQGPEFLIYFQGTGAADDSGLPNDRFFAVRPEGSVSTLKIQRTERGDSAVYLCASSPGTGSYEQYFGPGTRLTVT.

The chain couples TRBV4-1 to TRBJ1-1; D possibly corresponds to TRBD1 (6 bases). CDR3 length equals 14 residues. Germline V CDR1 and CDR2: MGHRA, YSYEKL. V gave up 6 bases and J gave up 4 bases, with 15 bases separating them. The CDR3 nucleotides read TGCGCCAGCAGTCCTTACGGGGGGCGCACTGAAGCTTTCTTT. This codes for CASSPYGGRTEAFF.

This chain's CDR3 is CASSLAARGGRFTGELFF. As DNA, the CDR3 is TGTGCCAGCAGCTTAGCGGCTCGGGGAGGTCGCTTCACCGGGGAGCTGTTTTTT. The V call is TRBV7-2, the J call TRBJ2-2, with D maybe TRBD2 (6 bases). V dropped 0 bases and J dropped 4 bases, with 18 bases sitting between them. Germline V CDR1 and CDR2: SGHTA, FQGNSA. The CDR3 spans 18 residues.

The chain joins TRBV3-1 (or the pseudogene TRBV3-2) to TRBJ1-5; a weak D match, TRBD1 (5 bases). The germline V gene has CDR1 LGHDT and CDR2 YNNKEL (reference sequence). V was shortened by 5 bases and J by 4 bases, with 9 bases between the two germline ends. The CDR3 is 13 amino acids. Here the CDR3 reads CASSFTGNQPQHF. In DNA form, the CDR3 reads TGTGCCAGCAGCTTTACAGGAAATCAGCCCCAGCATTTT.

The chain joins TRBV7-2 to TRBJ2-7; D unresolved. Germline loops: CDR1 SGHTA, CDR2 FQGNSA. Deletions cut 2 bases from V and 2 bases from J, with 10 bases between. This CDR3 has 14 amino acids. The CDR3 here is CASSLSDNTYEQYF. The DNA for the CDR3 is TGTGCCAGCAGCTTAAGTGACAATACCTACGAGCAGTACTTC.

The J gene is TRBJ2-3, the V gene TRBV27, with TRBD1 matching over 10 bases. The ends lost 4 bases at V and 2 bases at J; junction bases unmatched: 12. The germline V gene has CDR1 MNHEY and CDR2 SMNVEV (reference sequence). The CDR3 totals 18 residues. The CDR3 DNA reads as TGTGCCAGCAGTTCTACCTCTCTGGGACAGGGGTTCACAGATACGCAGTATTTT. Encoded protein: CASSSTSLGQGFTDTQYF.

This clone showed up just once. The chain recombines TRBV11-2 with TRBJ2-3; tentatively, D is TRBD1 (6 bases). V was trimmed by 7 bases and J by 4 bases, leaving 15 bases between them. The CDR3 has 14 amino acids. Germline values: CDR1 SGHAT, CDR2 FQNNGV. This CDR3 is CASNKGVGPDTQYF. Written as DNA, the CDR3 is TGTGCCAGCAACAAGGGGGTAGGCCCAGATACGCAGTATTTT. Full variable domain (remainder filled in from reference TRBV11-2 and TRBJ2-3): EAGVAQSPRYKIIEKRQSVAFWCNPISGHATLYWYQQILGQGPKLLIQFQNNGVVDDSQLPKDRFSAERLKGVDSTLKIQPAKLEDSAVYLCASNKGVGPDTQYFGPGTRLTVL.

The CDR3, as DNA: TGTGCCAGCAGTCCATTGGCGGGGACTAGCGGGAGCACAGATACGCAGTATTTT. This sequence encodes CASSPLAGTSGSTDTQYF. V and J are TRBV7-9 and TRBJ2-3; TRBD2 matches at 12 bases. The trim removed 6 bases at V and 0 bases at J, leaving 10 bases unmatched. CDR3 length equals 18 residues. Germline lookup yields CDR1 SEHNR and CDR2 FQNEAQ (reference sequence).

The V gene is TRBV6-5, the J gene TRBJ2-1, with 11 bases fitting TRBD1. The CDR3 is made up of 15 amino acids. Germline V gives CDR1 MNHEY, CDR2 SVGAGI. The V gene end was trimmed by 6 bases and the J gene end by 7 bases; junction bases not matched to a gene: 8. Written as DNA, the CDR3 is TGTGCCAGCAGAACGGGACAGGGGGTAATAAATGAGCAGTTCTTC. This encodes CASRTGQGVINEQFF.

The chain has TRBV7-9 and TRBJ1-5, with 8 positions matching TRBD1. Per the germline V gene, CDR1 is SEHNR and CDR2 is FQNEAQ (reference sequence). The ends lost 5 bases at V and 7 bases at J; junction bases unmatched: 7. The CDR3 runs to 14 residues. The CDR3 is CASSTTGEGQPQHF. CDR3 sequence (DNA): TGTGCCAGCAGCACGACAGGGGAAGGGCAGCCCCAGCATTTT. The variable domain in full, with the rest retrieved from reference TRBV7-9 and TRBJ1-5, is DTGVSQNPRHKITKRGQNVTFRCDPISEHNRLYWYRQTLGQGPEFLTYFQNEAQLEKSRLLSDRFSAERPKGSFSTLEIQRTEQGDSAMYLCASSTTGEGQPQHFGDGTRLSIL.

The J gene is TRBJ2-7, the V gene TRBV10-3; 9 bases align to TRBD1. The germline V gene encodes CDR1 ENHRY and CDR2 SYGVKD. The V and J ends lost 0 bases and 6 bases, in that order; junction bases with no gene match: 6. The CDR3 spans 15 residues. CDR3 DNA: TGTGCCATCAGTGAGTCAACAGGGGGCAAGGGCGAGCAGTACTTC. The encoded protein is CAISESTGGKGEQYF.

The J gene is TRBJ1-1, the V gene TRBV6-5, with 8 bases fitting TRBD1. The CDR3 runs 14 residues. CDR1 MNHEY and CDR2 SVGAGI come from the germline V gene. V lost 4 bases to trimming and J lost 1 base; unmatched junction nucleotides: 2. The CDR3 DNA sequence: TGTGCCAGCAGTTCCGGGACAGGGAACACTGAAGCTTTCTTT. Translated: CASSSGTGNTEAFF.

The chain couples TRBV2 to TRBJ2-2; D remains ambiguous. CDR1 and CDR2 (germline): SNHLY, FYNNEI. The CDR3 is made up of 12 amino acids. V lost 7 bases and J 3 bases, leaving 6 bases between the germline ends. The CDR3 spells CASTSDTGELFF. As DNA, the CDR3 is TGTGCCAGCACTAGTGACACCGGGGAGCTGTTTTTT. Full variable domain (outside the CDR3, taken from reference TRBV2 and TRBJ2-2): EPEVTQTPSHQVTQMGQEVILRCVPISNHLYFYWYRQILGQKVEFLVSFYNNEISEKSEIFDDQFSVERPDGSNFTLKIRSTKLEDSAMYFCASTSDTGELFFGEGSRLTVL.

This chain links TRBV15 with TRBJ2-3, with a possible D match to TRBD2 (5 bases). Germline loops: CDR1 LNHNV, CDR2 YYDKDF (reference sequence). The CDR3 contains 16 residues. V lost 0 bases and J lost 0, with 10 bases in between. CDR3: CATSRDRGFSTDTQYF. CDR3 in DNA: TGTGCCACCAGCAGAGATCGGGGTTTTAGCACAGATACGCAGTATTTT.

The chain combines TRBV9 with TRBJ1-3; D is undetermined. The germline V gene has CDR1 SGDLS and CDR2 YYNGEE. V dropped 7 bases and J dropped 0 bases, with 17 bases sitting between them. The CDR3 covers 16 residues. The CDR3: CASALSSAFSGNTIYF. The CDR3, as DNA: TGTGCCAGCGCACTCTCGTCCGCGTTCTCTGGAAACACCATATATTTT.

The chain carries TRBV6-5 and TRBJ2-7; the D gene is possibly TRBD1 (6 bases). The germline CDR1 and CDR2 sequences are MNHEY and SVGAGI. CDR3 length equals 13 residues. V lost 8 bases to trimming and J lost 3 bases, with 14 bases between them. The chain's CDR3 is CASVMGTIYEQYF. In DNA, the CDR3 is TGTGCCAGCGTCATGGGGACAATCTACGAGCAGTACTTC.

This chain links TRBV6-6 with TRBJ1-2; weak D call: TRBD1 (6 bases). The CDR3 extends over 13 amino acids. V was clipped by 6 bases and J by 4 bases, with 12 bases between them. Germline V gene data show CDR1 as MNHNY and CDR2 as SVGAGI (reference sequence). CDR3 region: CASSPGQIYGYTF. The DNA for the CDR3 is TGTGCCAGCAGCCCTGGACAGATCTATGGCTACACCTTC.

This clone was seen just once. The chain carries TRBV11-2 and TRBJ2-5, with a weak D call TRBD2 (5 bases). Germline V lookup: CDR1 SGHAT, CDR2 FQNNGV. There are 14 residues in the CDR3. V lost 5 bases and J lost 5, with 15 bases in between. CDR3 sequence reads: CASSLNGIAETQYF. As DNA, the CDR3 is TGTGCCAGCAGCCTTAACGGGATAGCTGAGACCCAGTACTTC.

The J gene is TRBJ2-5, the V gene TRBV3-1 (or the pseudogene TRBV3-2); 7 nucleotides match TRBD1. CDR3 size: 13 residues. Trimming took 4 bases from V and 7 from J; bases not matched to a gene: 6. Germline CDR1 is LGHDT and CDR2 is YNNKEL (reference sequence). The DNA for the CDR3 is TGTGCCAGCAGCCCCAGGGGGAGCCGGACCCAGTACTTC. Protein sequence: CASSPRGSRTQYF.

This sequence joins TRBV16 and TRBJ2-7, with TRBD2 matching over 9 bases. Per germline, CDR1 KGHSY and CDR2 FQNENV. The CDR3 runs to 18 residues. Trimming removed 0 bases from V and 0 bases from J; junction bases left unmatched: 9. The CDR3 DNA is TGTGCCAGCAGCCAATCTATTCTGAAGCGGGGGGCCTCCTACGAGCAGTACTTC. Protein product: CASSQSILKRGASYEQYF.